Listed below are T cell receptor beta chains from one sample, sequenced in a study of shared T cell receptors in the human thymus. Repertoires were generated with immunoSEQ multiplex PCR, while TCRdb's copy carries only in-frame clones and drops some. This table holds about 610,000 clones, roughly 88% found once. This same sample was also taken into another study, of human thymus T cells.

Sequenced input: thymocytes. Source of these receptors: a boy younger than two with a congenital heart defect. Both conserved end residues are part of each CDR3. Fields, in order: D gene, clone size, V gene, J gene, CDR3 protein, CDR3 DNA. The D gene is left open where the match is weak. Clone size appears in some rows only: once, few, many, or a class for an expanded clone.

>TRBD1|.|TRBV18|TRBJ2-7
CASSPTDRGKTYEQYF
TGTGCCAGCTCACCTACCGACAGGGGAAAGACCTACGAGCAGTACTTC
>TRBD2|.|TRBV14|TRBJ2-1
CASSETSGITHNEQFF
TGTGCCAGCAGCGAGACTAGCGGGATTACCCACAATGAGCAGTTCTTC
>TRBD2|.|TRBV7-8|TRBJ2-7
CASSSATSGHSYEQYF
TGTGCCAGCAGCTCGGCAACTAGCGGACACTCCTACGAGCAGTACTTC
>.|.|TRBV23-1|TRBJ1-2
CASSPLKEDYGYTF
TGCGCCAGCAGTCCCCTCAAAGAGGACTATGGCTACACCTTC
>.|.|TRBV30|TRBJ2-3
CAWSVLRRAGTDTQYF
TGTGCCTGGAGTGTACTAAGGAGGGCCGGGACAGATACGCAGTATTTT
>TRBD2|.|TRBV28|TRBJ2-7
CASSFWTSGRAYEQYF
TGTGCCAGCAGTTTCTGGACTAGCGGGAGGGCCTACGAGCAGTACTTC
>.|.|TRBV5-6|TRBJ1-3
CASSRPTVSSGNTIYF
TGTGCCAGCAGCAGACCGACAGTGAGCTCTGGAAACACCATATATTTT
>.|.|TRBV25-1|TRBJ2-1
CASSGSEQFF
TGTGCCAGCTCCGGTAGTGAGCAGTTCTTC
>.|.|TRBV12-5|TRBJ2-2
CASGLWGGKGGELFF
TGTGCTAGTGGTTTATGGGGGGGCAAAGGCGGGGAGCTGTTTTTT
>TRBD2|.|TRBV4-3|TRBJ2-7
CASSQGRTSGRVEQYF
TGCGCCAGCAGCCAAGGTCGGACTAGCGGGAGGGTCGAGCAGTACTTC
>.|.|TRBV14|TRBJ1-2
CASSRASYGYTF
TGTGCCAGCAGCCGAGCGTCCTATGGCTACACCTTC
>TRBD2|.|TRBV5-1|TRBJ2-7
CASSPSGTSVSYEQYF
TGCGCCAGCAGCCCTTCGGGGACTAGCGTCTCCTACGAGCAGTACTTC
>.|.|TRBV18|TRBJ2-7
CASSRTGSASYEQYF
TGTGCCAGCTCACGAACCGGGTCAGCCTCCTACGAGCAGTACTTC
>TRBD2|few|TRBV27|TRBJ2-3
CASSLRRERGWTDTQYF
TGTGCCAGCAGTTTACGGCGGGAGAGGGGTTGGACAGATACGCAGTATTTT
>.|once|TRBV11-1|TRBJ2-1
CASSLGRPNYNEQFF
TGTGCCAGCAGCCTCGGGAGACCAAACTACAATGAGCAGTTCTTC
>.|.|TRBV5-4|TRBJ2-2
CASSVVRGTGELFF
TGTGCCAGCAGCGTTGTACGGGGCACCGGGGAGCTGTTTTTT
>TRBD1|.|TRBV29-1|TRBJ1-1
CSVPCTGGSPEAFF
TGCAGCGTTCCCTGTACAGGGGGTAGTCCTGAAGCTTTCTTT
>TRBD1|once|TRBV6-1|TRBJ2-7
CASTRDRGSYEQYF
TGTGCCAGCACGCGGGACAGGGGGTCCTACGAGCAGTACTTC
>TRBD2|.|TRBV30|TRBJ2-2
CAWNLLAANTGELFF
TGTGCCTGGAACCTGCTAGCGGCTAACACCGGGGAGCTGTTTTTT
>.|.|TRBV19|TRBJ1-2
CASIPKGENYGYTF
TGTGCCAGTATCCCTAAGGGGGAGAACTATGGCTACACCTTC
>TRBD1|.|TRBV5-1|TRBJ2-7
CASSPGQGTQLGYEQYF
TGCGCCAGCAGCCCGGGACAGGGGACCCAATTGGGCTACGAGCAGTACTTC
>TRBD2|.|TRBV30|TRBJ2-2
CAWSVLASGRANTGELFF
TGTGCCTGGAGTGTATTGGCTAGCGGGAGGGCCAACACCGGGGAGCTGTTTTTT
>TRBD2|once|TRBV9|TRBJ2-7
CASSATSVSYEQYF
TGTGCCAGCAGCGCTACTAGCGTCTCCTACGAGCAGTACTTC
>.|.|TRBV6-6|TRBJ1-2
CASRGGNGYTF
TGTGCCAGCAGGGGGGGTAACGGCTACACCTTC
>.|.|TRBV5-1|TRBJ2-7
CASSLRWTDPPYEQYF
TGCGCCAGCAGCTTGCGGTGGACAGACCCTCCCTACGAGCAGTACTTC
>TRBD2|.|TRBV5-4|TRBJ2-3
CASSITTAGPLSTDTQYF
TGTGCCAGCAGCATAACAACAGCGGGGCCCCTTAGCACAGATACGCAGTATTTT
>.|.|TRBV11-3|TRBJ2-3
CASSCSKTDTQYF
TGTGCCAGCAGCTGTTCCAAAACAGATACGCAGTATTTT
>TRBD1|.|TRBV6-1|TRBJ2-4
CASSDGQDQSENIQYF
TGTGCCAGCAGTGACGGACAGGACCAATCGGAAAACATTCAGTACTTC
>TRBD2|.|TRBV6-1|TRBJ2-5
CASSDLTVRERKETQYF
TGTGCCAGCAGTGACCTGACGGTGCGGGAGAGGAAAGAGACCCAGTACTTC
>TRBD1|.|TRBV23-1|TRBJ2-7
CASSLNRGEQYF
TGCGCCAGCAGTCTTAACAGGGGCGAGCAGTACTTC
>TRBD1|.|TRBV4-3|TRBJ1-4
CASSQRRGQGHEKLFF
TGCGCCAGCAGCCAACGCCGAGGACAGGGTCATGAAAAACTGTTTTTT
>.|.|TRBV6-4|TRBJ1-5
CAGGRGGNQPQHF
TGTGCCGGCGGGAGGGGTGGCAATCAGCCCCAGCATTTT
>TRBD2|.|TRBV7-6|TRBJ2-3
CASSKTSGRPLDTQYF
TGTGCCAGCAGCAAAACTAGCGGGCGGCCCCTAGATACGCAGTATTTT
>TRBD2|.|TRBV5-1|TRBJ2-3
CASSFGRQSGRASDTQYF
TGCGCCAGCAGCTTCGGACGGCAAAGCGGGAGGGCCTCAGATACGCAGTATTTT
>.|.|TRBV7-9|TRBJ2-7
CASSLPQGGSYEQYF
TGTGCCAGCAGCCTACCACAGGGCGGCTCCTACGAGCAGTACTTC
>.|.|TRBV27|TRBJ1-2
CASSFRMKGGYTF
TGTGCCAGCAGTTTCCGAATGAAGGGGGGCTACACCTTC
>.|.|TRBV27|TRBJ1-5
CASRTRFYSNQPQHF
TGTGCCAGCAGGACACGGTTCTATAGCAATCAGCCCCAGCATTTT
>.|.|TRBV2|TRBJ2-7
CASSEGPGNYEQYF
TGTGCCAGCAGTGAAGGCCCGGGAAACTACGAGCAGTACTTC
>.|.|TRBV5-4|TRBJ2-3
CASSHGTRKLSTDTQYF
TGTGCCAGCAGCCACGGGACACGCAAGTTAAGCACAGATACGCAGTATTTT
>.|.|TRBV28|TRBJ2-6
CASKKLTGKGANVLTF
TGTGCCAGCAAAAAACTTACAGGGAAAGGGGCCAACGTCCTGACTTTC
>.|.|TRBV4-1|TRBJ2-2
CASSPRGRGGELFF
TGCGCCAGCAGCCCCAGGGGTAGGGGCGGGGAGCTGTTTTTT
>TRBD1|.|TRBV19|TRBJ2-1
CASSIDRGSYNEQFF
TGTGCCAGTAGTATCGACAGGGGCTCCTACAATGAGCAGTTCTTC
>.|.|TRBV5-6|TRBJ2-1
CASSWQGSEFF
TGTGCCAGCAGCTGGCAGGGATCGGAGTTCTTC
>.|.|TRBV29-1|TRBJ2-5
CSVLTGTGELFETQYF
TGCAGCGTTTTAACCGGGACGGGGGAGTTGTTTGAGACCCAGTACTTC
>.|few|TRBV2|TRBJ2-7
CASTNSLSGKNLQYF
TGTGCCAGCACCAACTCGCTATCAGGGAAAAATCTGCAGTACTTC
>.|.|TRBV11-2|TRBJ2-7
CASSYPRRDPSSYEQYF
TGTGCCAGCAGCTACCCCAGGAGGGACCCGAGCTCCTACGAGCAGTACTTC
>.|.|TRBV10-1|TRBJ1-3
CASSESSLTAGNTIYF
TGCGCCAGCAGTGAGTCGAGCCTTACCGCTGGAAACACCATATATTTT
>.|.|TRBV4-1|TRBJ1-2
CASSQDNPPTPSYGYTF
TGCGCCAGCAGCCAAGATAACCCCCCGACACCCTCCTATGGCTACACCTTC
>.|few|TRBV18|TRBJ2-7
CASSPARRGSYEQYF
TGTGCCAGCTCCCCGGCCAGACGGGGCTCCTACGAGCAGTACTTC
>.|.|TRBV20-1|TRBJ1-2
CSAREADGYTF
TGCAGTGCTAGAGAGGCGGATGGCTACACCTTC
>TRBD1|.|TRBV5-6|TRBJ1-3
CASSLDEEGQLGGNTIYF
TGTGCCAGCAGCTTGGACGAGGAGGGACAGTTAGGCGGAAACACCATATATTTT
>TRBD2|.|TRBV30|TRBJ2-1
CASTPGTSGRKYNEQFF
TGTGCCTCCACCCCCGGGACTAGCGGGAGAAAGTACAATGAGCAGTTCTTC
>.|.|TRBV12-5|TRBJ2-7
CASGLVRGLAEKDYEQYF
TGTGCTAGTGGTTTGGTAAGGGGCCTGGCGGAGAAGGACTACGAGCAGTACTTC
>.|.|TRBV4-3|TRBJ1-2
CASSHAREGYRGYTF
TGCGCCAGCAGCCACGCCAGGGAAGGGTACCGGGGCTACACCTTC
>TRBD2|few|TRBV11-2|TRBJ2-2
CASIPSGRNTGELFF
TGTGCCAGCATCCCTAGCGGTAGAAACACCGGGGAGCTGTTTTTT
>TRBD2|.|TRBV5-4|TRBJ2-1
CASSLAEGRYNEQFF
TGTGCCAGCAGCCTAGCGGAGGGGAGATACAATGAGCAGTTCTTC
>TRBD1|.|TRBV5-1|TRBJ2-7
CASSSTGVWGYEQYF
TGCGCCAGCAGCTCGACAGGGGTTTGGGGCTACGAGCAGTACTTC
>TRBD2|.|TRBV5-1|TRBJ2-1
CASSLGGLARHNEQFF
TGCGCCAGCAGCTTGGGGGGACTAGCGCGGCACAATGAGCAGTTCTTC
>TRBD2|.|TRBV6-1|TRBJ2-1
CASSEAGGFNEQFF
TGTGCCAGCAGTGAAGCGGGAGGGTTCAATGAGCAGTTCTTC
>.|.|TRBV15|TRBJ2-3
CATSRVWVRGDTQYF
TGTGCCACCAGCAGAGTCTGGGTAAGGGGGGATACGCAGTATTTT